This is a list of T cell receptor beta chains from one sample in a study of T-cell memory formation after mild COVID-19. MiXCR was run by TCRdb on the 5' RACE reads, yielding one entry per CDR3 protein. The sample lists some 300,000 distinct CDR3 sequences, around a fifth seen once, with over 20% in the top ten. The material sequenced was PBMCs or a T cell subset sorted from them (not recorded which). These receptors all stem from a man between 18 and 29 years old who had mild COVID-19 (a few samples of this study predate the infection). Cell type and time point are not known. Each CDR3 is given with its conserved first and last residue. D genes are given only for firm matches. Clone size, where shown, is once, few, many, or a class for clones that have expanded.

clone_size,v_call,j_call,d_call,cdr3_nt,cdr3_aa
.,TRBV9,TRBJ2-3,.,TGTGCCAGCTCCCTTGCAGGGAAATTAAGCACAGATACGCAGTATTTT,CASSLAGKLSTDTQYF
few,TRBV5-1,TRBJ1-5,TRBD1,TGCGCCAGCAGCCCGGGGACAGGGGGCGGTCAGCCCCAGCATTTT,CASSPGTGGGQPQHF
.,TRBV12-3/TRBV12-4,TRBJ2-5,.,TGTGCCAGCAGTTGGCGGACACCTGTGGCCCCGGGTACCCAGTACTTC,CASSWRTPVAPGTQYF
few,TRBV7-9,TRBJ2-5,.,TGTGCCAGCGCCGAGGGAGAGGGTGAACATCAAGAGACCCAGTACTTC,CASAEGEGEHQETQYF
few,TRBV7-2,TRBJ1-2,.,TGTGCCAGCAGCTTAGGGCAGGGAGCGGTTGGCTACACCTTC,CASSLGQGAVGYTF
few,TRBV7-8,TRBJ1-1,TRBD1,TGTGCCACTGCGGGACAGGGATGGGGGGGGACTGAAGCTTTCTTT,CATAGQGWGGTEAFF
.,TRBV9,TRBJ2-5,TRBD2,TGTGCCAGCAGCGTAGGCGGGGGGTTAGAGACCCAGTACTTC,CASSVGGGLETQYF
.,TRBV7-8,TRBJ1-2,.,TGTGCCAGCAGCTCCGGACATAACTATGGCTACACCTTC,CASSSGHNYGYTF
few,TRBV7-6,TRBJ1-1,.,TGTGCCAGCAGCTTCGGGGTTGAGAACACTGAAGCTTTCTTT,CASSFGVENTEAFF
many,TRBV7-9,TRBJ1-2,.,TGTGCCAGCAGCTTAGGGGGTACCTATGGCTACACCTTC,CASSLGGTYGYTF
many,TRBV5-1,TRBJ2-2,.,TGCGCCAGCAGCCTCCGGGACTCCACCGGGGAGCTGTTTTTT,CASSLRDSTGELFF
few,TRBV6-2/TRBV6-3,TRBJ1-5,.,TGTGCCAGCCGTAGGGCAGGGGATCAGCCCCAGCATTTT,CASRRAGDQPQHF
.,TRBV18,TRBJ1-2,TRBD1,TGTGCCAGCTCACCACGGACAGGAGAGCGTAGTGTAGCTGGCTACACCTTC,CASSPRTGERSVAGYTF
many,TRBV5-1,TRBJ2-2,TRBD2,TGCGCCAGCAGCCCCAGACTAGCGGGGGACACCGGGGAGCTGTTTTTT,CASSPRLAGDTGELFF
few,TRBV7-8,TRBJ2-7,.,TGTGCCAGCAGCCCTGGGCCAACCTACGAGCAGTACTTC,CASSPGPTYEQYF
.,TRBV7-6,TRBJ1-6,.,TGTGCCAGCAGCTTAGGGTCTCCCCCTTCACCCCTCCACTTT,CASSLGSPPSPLHF
few,TRBV24-1,TRBJ2-3,TRBD1,TGTGCCACCAGGCCCAGGGACAGCTTCACAGATACGCAGTATTTT,CATRPRDSFTDTQYF
once,TRBV6-6,TRBJ1-2,TRBD1,TGTGCCAGCAGTCACCAAGGGACAGAATTTTATGGCTACACCTTC,CASSHQGTEFYGYTF
.,TRBV20-1,TRBJ2-2,.,TGCAGTGCTAGTCGACTAGGGGGCACCGGGGAGCTGTTTTTT,CSASRLGGTGELFF
few,TRBV5-6,TRBJ1-2,.,TGTGCCAGCAGCTCCTCGGGATTTCACAGGAACTTGGACTATGGCTACACCTTC,CASSSSGFHRNLDYGYTF
.,TRBV20-1,TRBJ1-2,.,TGCAGTGCTAGAGGGGCAGGAGTAAACTATGGCTACACCTTC,CSARGAGVNYGYTF
few,TRBV6-2/TRBV6-3,TRBJ1-6,.,TGTGCCAGCAGTCTGACAGACTTACCTTCTCCTAATTCACCCCTCCACTTT,CASSLTDLPSPNSPLHF
many,TRBV20-1,TRBJ2-5,TRBD1,TGCAGTGCTATCGACAGGGGAGAGACCCAGTACTTC,CSAIDRGETQYF
few,TRBV5-5,TRBJ2-1,.,TGTGCCAGCAGCCCGTGGGGGGACAATGAGCAGTTCTTC,CASSPWGDNEQFF
few,TRBV4-3,TRBJ2-1,.,TGCGCCAGCAGCCGGGATCCGGGCTCCTACAATGAGCAGTTCTTC,CASSRDPGSYNEQFF
few,TRBV5-6,TRBJ2-3,.,TGTGCCAGCAGCCAAGACAGAACTGGCACAGATACGCAGTATTTT,CASSQDRTGTDTQYF
few,TRBV7-9,TRBJ1-2,.,TGTGCCAGCAGTTCCTCCGAGGGCTATGGCTACACCTTC,CASSSSEGYGYTF